This is a list of T cell receptor beta chains from one sample in a study of chemoradiotherapy in HPV16-positive cancers. The assay was immunoSEQ multiplex PCR, and TCRdb's table has in-frame clones only and misses some. The sample includes 20,000 to 30,000 clones, 94% of them seen just once. The material was obtained from a patient who underwent chemoradiotherapy. The receptor source for this set is a human donor with HPV-associated anogenital cancer. Both conserved end residues are part of each CDR3. A D gene is named only where the DNA matches it firmly. Some rows mark clone size as missing; the rest say once, few, many or name a class of expanded clone.

>TRBJ1-1|NA|TRBV15|NA
TGTGCCACCAGCACGCCTATGAACACTGAAGCTTTCTTT
CATSTPMNTEAFF
>TRBJ2-7|NA|TRBV5-5|TRBD1
TGTGCCAGCAGCTTGGGAGGGGACAGCTCCTACGAGCAGTACTTC
CASSLGGDSSYEQYF
>TRBJ2-7|NA|TRBV10-2|TRBD1
TGCGCCAGCAGTTGGGACAGCTCCTACGAGCAGTACTTC
CASSWDSSYEQYF
>TRBJ2-6|NA|TRBV7-8|NA
TGTGCCAGCAGCTTAGTCGGCTCGGGGATGTCAGGGGCCAACGTCCTGACTTTC
CASSLVGSGMSGANVLTF
>TRBJ1-2|few|TRBV5-5|TRBD1
TGTGCCAGCAGCTTCCCTGACAGGGGGCTCCCCGCCTATGGCTACACCTTC
CASSFPDRGLPAYGYTF
>TRBJ2-5|NA|TRBV5-1|TRBD2
TGCGCCAGCAGCACCGGACTAGCGGGGCAAGAGACCCAGTACTTC
CASSTGLAGQETQYF
>TRBJ1-1|NA|TRBV4-3|NA
TGCGCCAGCAGCCGGGAAGGGCCTAACACTGAAGCTTTCTTT
CASSREGPNTEAFF
>TRBJ2-7|NA|TRBV6-5|TRBD1
TGTGCCAGCAGTTTATCCGGGACAGGACCCTACGAGCAGTACTTC
CASSLSGTGPYEQYF
>TRBJ1-2|once|TRBV2|NA
TGTGCCAGCAGTGAAAGGAGCTATGGCTACACCTTC
CASSERSYGYTF
>TRBJ2-3|NA|TRBV5-1|TRBD2
TGCGCCAGCAGCCGGCTAGCGGGACGAGTTGGAGATACGCAGTATTTT
CASSRLAGRVGDTQYF
>TRBJ2-2|NA|TRBV10-3|TRBD1
TGTGCCATCAGGACACAGGGGGGGAACACCGGGGAGCTGTTTTTT
CAIRTQGGNTGELFF